The T cell receptor (beta chain) under discussion was sequenced for a study of blood T cell repertoires in COVID-19. Methods used by the authors: Using reference gene primer amplification, nucleated cell counts were estimated. The protocol was immunoSEQ multiplex PCR, while the TCRdb copy is restricted to in-frame clones and leaves out a portion. From that table come the V and J calls and clone size; the DNA was used to work out D and trimming. The table shows tens of thousands of clones, with 80% to 85% occurring only once. With 6 bases clipped from V and 5 bases from J, the junction kept 13 bases outside the gene matches. Germline-derived CDR1 and CDR2 are MGHRA and YSYEKL. This CDR3 has 16 residues.

The receptor was isolated from a woman aged 60-75 years with acute or convalescent COVID-19. The sample was peripheral blood. V usage is TRBV4-1 and J usage is TRBJ2-3; 8 bases align to TRBD2. The CDR3 loop reads CASRKTLGRGGDTQYF. For the CDR3, the DNA is TGCGCCAGCAGAAAGACGCTGGGACGGGGGGGAGATACGCAGTATTTT.